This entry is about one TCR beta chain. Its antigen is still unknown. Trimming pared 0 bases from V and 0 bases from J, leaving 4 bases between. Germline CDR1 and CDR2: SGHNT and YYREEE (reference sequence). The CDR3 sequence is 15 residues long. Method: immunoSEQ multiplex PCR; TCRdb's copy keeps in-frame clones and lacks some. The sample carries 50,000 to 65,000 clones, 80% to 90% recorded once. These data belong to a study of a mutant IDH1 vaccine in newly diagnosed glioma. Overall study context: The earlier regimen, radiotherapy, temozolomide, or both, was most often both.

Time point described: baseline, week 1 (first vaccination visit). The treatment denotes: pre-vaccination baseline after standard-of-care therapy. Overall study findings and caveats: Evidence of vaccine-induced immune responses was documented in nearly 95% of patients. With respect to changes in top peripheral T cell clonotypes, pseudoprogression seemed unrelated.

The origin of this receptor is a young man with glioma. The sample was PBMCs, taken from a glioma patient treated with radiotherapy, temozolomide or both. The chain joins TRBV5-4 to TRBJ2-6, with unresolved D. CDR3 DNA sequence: TGTGCCAGCAGCTTGGGTCGCTCTGGGGCCAACGTCCTGACTTTC. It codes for CASSLGRSGANVLTF.